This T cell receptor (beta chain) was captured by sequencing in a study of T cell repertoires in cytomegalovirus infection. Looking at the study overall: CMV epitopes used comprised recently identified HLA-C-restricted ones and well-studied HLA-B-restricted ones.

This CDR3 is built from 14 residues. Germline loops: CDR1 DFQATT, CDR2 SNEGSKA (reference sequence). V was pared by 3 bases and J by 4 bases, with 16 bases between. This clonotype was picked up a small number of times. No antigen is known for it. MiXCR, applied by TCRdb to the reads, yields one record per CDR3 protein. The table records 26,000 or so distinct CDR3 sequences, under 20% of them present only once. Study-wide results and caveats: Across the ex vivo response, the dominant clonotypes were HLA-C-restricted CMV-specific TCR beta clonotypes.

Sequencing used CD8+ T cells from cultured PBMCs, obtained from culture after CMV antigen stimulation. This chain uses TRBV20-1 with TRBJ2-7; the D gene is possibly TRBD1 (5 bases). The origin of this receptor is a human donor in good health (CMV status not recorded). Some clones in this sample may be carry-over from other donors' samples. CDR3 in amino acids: CSASETDIGYEQYF. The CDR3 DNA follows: TGCAGTGCTAGCGAGACAGACATCGGGTACGAGCAGTACTTC.